This T cell receptor beta chain appears in the sequencing data of a study of post-analysis software for immune sequencing data. The overall study: Relapsing-remitting, secondary progressive and progressive-relapsing multiple sclerosis were all included among the disease courses.

Germline CDR1 is SSHAT and CDR2 is FNYEAQ (reference sequence). The CDR3 has 13 amino acids. The library was made from cDNA and included unique molecular identifiers. A population of roughly 0.85 to 11 million T cells gave rise to roughly 490,000 cDNA molecules. TCRdb processed the PCR reads anew with MiXCR; each CDR3 protein has one entry. This table holds hundreds of thousands of distinct CDR3 sequences, 25% to 30% found once. Whole-study findings and limits: Four to six TRBV segments appeared more often in patients than in controls, and TRBV5-6, TRBV5-1 and TRBV20-1 were among these. Significantly lower normalized Chao1 diversity was found in patients with multiple sclerosis relative to controls.

This clonotype was found a few times. Its antigen remains unknown. Germline and junction disagree at one end, which may indicate a read error. Specimen: blood. The chain has TRBV7-7 and TRBJ1-4, with D perhaps TRBD1 (6 bases). This TCR was recovered from a girl aged 10 to 17 with multiple sclerosis. The CDR3, as DNA: TGTGCTAGCAGCCCTGGGGGCCTGGAAAAACTGTTTTTT. Translating it yields CASSPGGLEKLFF.